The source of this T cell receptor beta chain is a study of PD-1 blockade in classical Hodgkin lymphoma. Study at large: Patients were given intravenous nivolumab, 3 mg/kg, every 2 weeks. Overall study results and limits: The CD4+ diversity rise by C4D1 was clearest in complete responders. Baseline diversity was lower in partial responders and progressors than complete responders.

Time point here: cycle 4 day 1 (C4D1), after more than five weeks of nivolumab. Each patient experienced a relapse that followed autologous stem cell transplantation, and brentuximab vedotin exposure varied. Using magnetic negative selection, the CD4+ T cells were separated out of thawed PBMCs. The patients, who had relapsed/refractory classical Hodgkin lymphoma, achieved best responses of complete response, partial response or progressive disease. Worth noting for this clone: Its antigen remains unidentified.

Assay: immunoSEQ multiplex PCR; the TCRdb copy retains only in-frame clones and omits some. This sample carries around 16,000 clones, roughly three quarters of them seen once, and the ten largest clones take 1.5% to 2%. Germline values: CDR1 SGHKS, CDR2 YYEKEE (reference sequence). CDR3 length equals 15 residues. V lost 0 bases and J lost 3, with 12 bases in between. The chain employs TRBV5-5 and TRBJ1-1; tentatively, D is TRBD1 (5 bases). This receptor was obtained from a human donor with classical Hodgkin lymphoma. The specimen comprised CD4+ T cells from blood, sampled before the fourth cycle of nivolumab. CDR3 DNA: TGTGCCAGCAGCTTGGTCCGGGGCGAGTACACTGAAGCTTTCTTT. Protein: CASSLVRGEYTEAFF.